This T cell receptor (beta chain) was identified during a study of blood T cell repertoires in COVID-19. Study-level information: Sources were T cells, B-cell-depleted T cells, or PBMCs; the material itself was cDNA or gDNA.

Methods used by the authors: The assay estimated nucleated cells by amplifying reference gene primers. Sequencing was performed with immunoSEQ multiplex PCR; in TCRdb, only in-frame clones are kept and a portion is missing. For V, J and clone size, that table is used; D and trimming come from the DNA. The sample carries about 360,000 clones, roughly four fifths recorded once. This CDR3 spans 16 amino acids. V was pared by 10 bases and J by 2 bases, with 13 bases of the junction left unmatched. Germline CDR1 is MDHEN and CDR2 is SYDVKM. The clonotype was recovered from a human donor with acute or convalescent COVID-19. The donor label of this sample is uncertain. Sequencing input: peripheral blood. The chain has TRBV28 and TRBJ2-7; 11 bases align to TRBD1. The CDR3 spells CATRHRGTGGTYEQYF. In DNA form, the CDR3 reads TGTGCCACTCGACACCGAGGGACAGGGGGGACCTACGAGCAGTACTTC.